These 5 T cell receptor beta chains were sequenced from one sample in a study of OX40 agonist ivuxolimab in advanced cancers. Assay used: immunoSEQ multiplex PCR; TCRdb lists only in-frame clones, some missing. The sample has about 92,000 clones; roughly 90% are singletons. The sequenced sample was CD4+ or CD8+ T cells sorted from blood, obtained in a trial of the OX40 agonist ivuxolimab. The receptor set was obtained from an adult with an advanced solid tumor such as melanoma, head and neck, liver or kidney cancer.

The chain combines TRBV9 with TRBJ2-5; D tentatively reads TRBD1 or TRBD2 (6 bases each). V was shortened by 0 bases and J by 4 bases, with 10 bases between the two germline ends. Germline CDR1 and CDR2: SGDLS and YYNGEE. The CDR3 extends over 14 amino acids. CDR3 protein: CASSVVKGGETQYF. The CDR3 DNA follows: TGTGCCAGCAGCGTAGTAAAGGGGGGAGAGACCCAGTACTTC.

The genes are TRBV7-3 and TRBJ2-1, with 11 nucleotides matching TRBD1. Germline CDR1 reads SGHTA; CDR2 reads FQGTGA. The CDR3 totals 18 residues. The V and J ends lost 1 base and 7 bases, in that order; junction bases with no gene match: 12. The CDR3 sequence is CASSLNPFGQGAENEQFF. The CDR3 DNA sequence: TGTGCCAGCAGCTTAAATCCCTTTGGACAGGGGGCTGAAAATGAGCAGTTCTTC.

CDR3 residues: CASSYSRSNQPQHF. The DNA for the CDR3 is TGTGCCAGCAGTTACTCAAGGAGCAATCAGCCCCAGCATTTT. V and J are TRBV6-5 and TRBJ1-5, with D unclear. V lost 0 bases and J lost 1, with 4 bases in between. This CDR3 contains 14 residues. Germline values: CDR1 MNHEY, CDR2 SVGAGI.

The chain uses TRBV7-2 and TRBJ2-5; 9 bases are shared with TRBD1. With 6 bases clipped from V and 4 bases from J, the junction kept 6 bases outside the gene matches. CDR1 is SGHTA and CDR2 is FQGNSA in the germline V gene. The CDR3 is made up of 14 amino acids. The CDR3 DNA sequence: TGTGCCAGCAGACAGACAGGGGGTCTAGAGACCCAGTACTTC. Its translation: CASRQTGGLETQYF.

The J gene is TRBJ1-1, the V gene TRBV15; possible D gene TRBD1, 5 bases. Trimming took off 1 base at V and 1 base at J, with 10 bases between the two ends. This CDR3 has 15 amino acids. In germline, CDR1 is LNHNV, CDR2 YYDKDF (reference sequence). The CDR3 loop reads CATSRGGLSNTEAFF. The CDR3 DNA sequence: TGTGCCACCAGCAGAGGGGGCCTTTCGAACACTGAAGCTTTCTTT.